This TCR beta chain appears in the sequencing data of a study of blood T cell repertoires in COVID-19. Across the whole study: Acute-phase and convalescent COVID-19 samples originated in the United States, Italy and Spain. The analysed material was cDNA or gDNA that came from T cells, B-cell-depleted T cells, or PBMCs.

CDR1 MDHEN and CDR2 SYDVKM come from the germline V gene. The J segment lost 0 bases and the V segment lost 2 bases, leaving 2 bases of the junction unmatched. The CDR3 contains 16 residues. In the original workflow: Counts of nucleated cells, estimated from reference gene primer amplification, were obtained. TCRdb keeps only in-frame clones here, not all; method: immunoSEQ multiplex PCR. D and trimming come from the DNA, and the V and J calls and clone size come from that table. The sample records about 270,000 clones, 81% being singletons. This clonotype was obtained from a woman in her sixties or seventies with active or convalescent COVID-19. Sample: peripheral blood. V gene TRBV28 combines with J gene TRBJ2-2; 8 bases are shared with TRBD2. Written as DNA, the CDR3 is TGTGCCAGCAGTTTAGCGGGGGGACCGAACACCGGGGAGCTGTTTTTT. It translates to CASSLAGGPNTGELFF.